Below, 11 T cell receptor beta chains from the same sample are listed, as sequenced in a study of blood T cell repertoires in COVID-19. Profiling relied on immunoSEQ multiplex PCR, and the TCRdb table lists in-frame clones only, not all of them. The sample shows over 120,000 clones, roughly 88% of them seen only once. What was sequenced was peripheral blood. These receptors were collected from a man aged 55 to 69 with active or convalescent COVID-19.

In this sample, this clone turned up once. As DNA, the CDR3 is TGTGCCAGCCAGGCGGTGGGACAACAATACAATGAGCAGTTCTTC. Translation gives CASQAVGQQYNEQFF. The J gene is TRBJ2-1, the V gene TRBV6-5; D is possibly TRBD1 (6 bases). The CDR3 consists of 15 residues. Per the germline V gene, CDR1 is MNHEY and CDR2 is SVGAGI. V was cut by 8 bases and J by 4 bases, with 18 bases left in between.

The chain links TRBV19 to TRBJ2-4; 11 bases agree with TRBD2. Germline loops: CDR1 LNHDA, CDR2 SQIVND (reference sequence). V lost 2 bases, J lost 0 bases, and 3 bases stayed unmatched. The CDR3 runs to 17 residues. The CDR3 coding sequence is TGTGCCAGTAGTATAACTAGCGGGAGTGGAGCCAAAAACATTCAGTACTTC. Amino acids: CASSITSGSGAKNIQYF.

The CDR3 loop reads CATRTSGYTDTQYF. The CDR3 nucleotides read TGTGCCACCCGGACTAGCGGCTACACAGATACGCAGTATTTT. The rearrangement joins TRBV6-6 to TRBJ2-3, with 10 bases aligning to TRBD2. The CDR3 has 14 residues. In germline, CDR1 is MNHNY, CDR2 SVGAGI (reference sequence). Trimming at V came to 10 bases and at J to 2 bases, leaving 6 bases not matched to a gene.

The J gene is TRBJ2-6, the V gene TRBV30; tentatively, D is TRBD2 (5 bases). The V gene's germline CDR1 is GTSNPN and CDR2 SVGIG (reference sequence). This CDR3 comprises 16 residues. Trimming removed 2 bases from V and 0 bases from J, with 11 bases in between. CDR3 residues: CAWSRLTGSGANVLTF. For the CDR3, the DNA is TGTGCCTGGAGTAGACTAACGGGCTCTGGGGCCAACGTCCTGACTTTC.

Here the CDR3 reads CASSLAVAGGYNEQFF. The DNA of the CDR3 is TGTGCCAGCAGCTTAGCGGTAGCGGGGGGCTACAATGAGCAGTTCTTC. The chain links TRBV7-9 to TRBJ2-1; 10 bases align to TRBD2. The CDR3 is made up of 16 amino acids. The V gene's germline CDR1 is SEHNR and CDR2 FQNEAQ (reference sequence). V gave up 0 bases and J gave up 3 bases; unmatched junction bases: 2.

The CDR3 loop is CASSLSSLAADTQYF. CDR3 in DNA: TGTGCCAGCAGTTTAAGCAGCCTAGCGGCAGATACGCAGTATTTT. This chain uses TRBV27 with TRBJ2-3, with TRBD2 matching over 7 bases. CDR1 and CDR2 from the germline V gene are MNHEY and SMNVEV (reference sequence). This CDR3 has 15 amino acids. Trimming at V came to 2 bases and at J to 4 bases, leaving 6 bases not matched to a gene.

This clone was seen only a few times. V and J are TRBV18 and TRBJ1-3, with 11 bases aligning to TRBD1. CDR3 length equals 18 residues. The trim removed 3 bases at V and 1 base at J, leaving 8 bases unmatched. CDR1 KGHSH and CDR2 LQKENI come from the germline V gene. The CDR3 reads CASSPSPGQGESGNTIYF. In nucleotides, the CDR3 is TGTGCCAGCTCACCTTCCCCGGGACAGGGGGAGTCTGGAAACACCATATATTTT. Drawing the rest from reference TRBV18 and TRBJ1-3, the complete variable domain is NAGVMQNPRHLVRRRGQEARLRCSPMKGHSHVYWYRQLPEEGLKFMVYLQKENIIDESGMPKERFSAEFPKEGPSILRIQQVVRGDSAAYFCASSPSPGQGESGNTIYFGEGSWLTVV.

This clone was detected once. This sequence joins TRBV2 and TRBJ2-1; weak D call: TRBD1 (5 bases). The CDR3 sequence is 13 residues long. Germline assignment: CDR1 SNHLY and CDR2 FYNNEI. V was clipped by 5 bases and J by 7 bases, with 12 bases between them. The CDR3 spells CASSIQGWNEQFF. CDR3 sequence (DNA): TGTGCCAGCAGTATCCAGGGTTGGAATGAGCAGTTCTTC.

J is TRBJ2-7 and V is TRBV30; 7 bases are shared with TRBD1. The germline V gene encodes CDR1 GTSNPN and CDR2 SVGIG (reference sequence). Germline trimming cut 5 bases from V and 0 bases from J; bases unmatched to any gene: 7. This CDR3 is built from 14 residues. CDR3 sequence: CAWETGTASYEQYF. CDR3 nucleotides: TGTGCCTGGGAGACCGGGACAGCCTCCTACGAGCAGTACTTC.

About this clone: The sample holds other DNA sequences that translate to the same CDR3. V usage is TRBV11-2 and J usage is TRBJ1-4; D might be TRBD1 (6 bases). The CDR3 consists of 15 residues. Germline-derived CDR1 and CDR2 are SGHAT and FQNNGV. V was shortened by 4 bases and J by 2 bases, with 11 bases between the two germline ends. The CDR3 region is CASSSQGGTNEKLFF. The CDR3 bases are TGTGCCAGCAGCTCACAGGGTGGGACTAATGAAAAACTGTTTTTT. Based on the CDR3 plus reference TRBV11-2 and TRBJ1-4, the full variable domain is EAGVAQSPRYKIIEKRQSVAFWCNPISGHATLYWYQQILGQGPKLLIQFQNNGVVDDSQLPKDRFSAERLKGVDSTLKIQPAKLEDSAVYLCASSSQGGTNEKLFFGSGTQLSVL.

The gene calls are TRBV27 and TRBJ1-3, with TRBD1 as a possible D gene (6 bases). Germline loops: CDR1 MNHEY, CDR2 SMNVEV (reference sequence). This CDR3 contains 17 residues. With 0 bases removed from V and 4 bases from J, the gap between germline ends came to 16 bases. The CDR3, as DNA: TGTGCCAGCAGTTTATCCGGAATGAACAGGGCCGGAAACACCATATATTTT. The encoded protein is CASSLSGMNRAGNTIYF.